The present TCR beta chain was sequenced within a study of T cells after posttransplantation cyclophosphamide. Generated by immunoSEQ multiplex PCR, the TCRdb table keeps only in-frame clones and is missing some. The repertoire yields about 24,000 clones, none seen only once; the top ten contain around 7%. The germline V gene has CDR1 WSHSY and CDR2 SAAADI. Trimming cost V 11 bases and J 7 bases; bases outside gene matches: 5. The length of the CDR3 is 12 residues. This clone was seen ten or more times. The source is a woman aged 60-75 years in good health, CMV-negative, and a related stem cell transplant donor. The sample taken for sequencing was PBMCs. V is TRBV10-2 and J is TRBJ1-6; 7 positions match TRBD1. CDR3 residues: CAVGQANSPLHF. CDR3 DNA sequence: TGCGCCGTCGGACAGGCGAATTCACCCCTCCACTTT.